Listed below are T cell receptor beta chains from one sample, sequenced in a study of CD8 T cells in ankylosing spondylitis. Via MiXCR, TCRdb re-called the 5' RACE reads, giving one row per CDR3 protein. The table records about 220,000 distinct CDR3 sequences, around 24% of them present only once. Sequences were obtained from blood, either unsorted or a sorted T cell fraction (not recorded which). These receptors were collected from a male donor with ankylosing spondylitis or in good health (not recorded which). Both conserved end residues are part of each CDR3. Fields, in order: V gene, D gene, clone size, J gene, CDR3 protein, CDR3 DNA. A D gene is named only where the DNA matches it firmly. Clone size appears in some rows only: once, few, many, or a class for an expanded clone.

V gene: TRBV9; D gene: -; clone size: many; J gene: TRBJ2-5; CDR3 protein: CASSVGPWETQYF; CDR3 DNA: TGTGCCAGCAGCGTTGGTCCCTGGGAGACCCAGTACTTC
V gene: TRBV12-3/TRBV12-4; D gene: TRBD1; clone size: -; J gene: TRBJ1-2; CDR3 protein: CASSYDRAGYTF; CDR3 DNA: TGTGCCAGCAGTTACGACAGGGCTGGCTACACCTTC
V gene: TRBV6-1; D gene: TRBD1; clone size: many; J gene: TRBJ1-5; CDR3 protein: CASSPGQGRNQPQHF; CDR3 DNA: TGTGCCAGCAGCCCCGGACAGGGCCGCAATCAGCCCCAGCATTTT
V gene: TRBV5-1; D gene: TRBD1; clone size: -; J gene: TRBJ2-2; CDR3 protein: CASSGDRGDAGELFF; CDR3 DNA: TGCGCCAGCAGCGGAGACAGGGGGGACGCCGGGGAGCTGTTTTTT
V gene: TRBV20-1; D gene: -; clone size: many; J gene: TRBJ1-5; CDR3 protein: CSARGIGNQPQHF; CDR3 DNA: TGCAGCGCCCGGGGGATTGGGAATCAGCCCCAGCATTTT
V gene: TRBV10-3; D gene: TRBD1; clone size: many; J gene: TRBJ2-5; CDR3 protein: CASGTGRKETQYF; CDR3 DNA: TGTGCCTCCGGGACAGGGCGTAAGGAGACCCAGTACTTC
V gene: TRBV29-1; D gene: TRBD2; clone size: -; J gene: TRBJ2-3; CDR3 protein: CSVGSGSMADTQYF; CDR3 DNA: TGCAGCGTAGGTAGCGGGAGTATGGCAGATACGCAGTATTTT
V gene: TRBV4-2; D gene: -; clone size: many; J gene: TRBJ2-5; CDR3 protein: CASSQPGQGIPAGGSETQYF; CDR3 DNA: TGTGCCAGCAGCCAACCGGGACAGGGGATCCCAGCGGGAGGTTCAGAGACCCAGTACTTC
V gene: TRBV7-2; D gene: TRBD1; clone size: many; J gene: TRBJ2-1; CDR3 protein: CASSLETGTVIF; CDR3 DNA: TGTGCCAGCAGCTTAGAAACTGGGACAGTTATCTTC
V gene: TRBV4-3; D gene: -; clone size: -; J gene: TRBJ2-5; CDR3 protein: CASSQDRGHRVETQYF; CDR3 DNA: TGCGCCAGCAGCCAAGATCGTGGACACAGGGTGGAGACCCAGTACTTC
V gene: TRBV6-1; D gene: -; clone size: many; J gene: TRBJ2-5; CDR3 protein: CASSNYGGQTQYF; CDR3 DNA: TGTGCCAGCAGCAACTATGGGGGTCAGACCCAGTACTTC
V gene: TRBV12-3/TRBV12-4; D gene: -; clone size: few; J gene: TRBJ1-2; CDR3 protein: CASSLDYYGYTF; CDR3 DNA: TGTGCCAGCAGTTTGGATTACTATGGCTACACCTTC
V gene: TRBV9; D gene: -; clone size: -; J gene: TRBJ1-1; CDR3 protein: CASSGLLGGQPQAFF; CDR3 DNA: TGTGCCAGCAGCGGCCTGCTGGGGGGGCAACCCCAAGCTTTCTTT
V gene: TRBV5-1; D gene: -; clone size: few; J gene: TRBJ1-1; CDR3 protein: CASSIEGNTEAFF; CDR3 DNA: TGCGCCAGCAGCATAGAGGGAAACACTGAAGCTTTCTTT
V gene: TRBV10-3; D gene: TRBD2; clone size: -; J gene: TRBJ2-1; CDR3 protein: CAISFAGGSPSGSSYNEQFF; CDR3 DNA: TGTGCCATCAGTTTCGCGGGCGGGAGTCCGTCTGGAAGCTCCTACAATGAGCAGTTCTTC
V gene: TRBV21-1; D gene: -; clone size: many; J gene: TRBJ1-5; CDR3 protein: CASSSFRGALSNQPQHF; CDR3 DNA: TGTGCCAGCAGCTCATTTCGGGGGGCCCTAAGCAATCAGCCCCAGCATTTT
V gene: TRBV10-3; D gene: TRBD2; clone size: few; J gene: TRBJ2-2; CDR3 protein: CAISLKTTSGSNTGELFF; CDR3 DNA: TGTGCCATCAGTCTCAAAACTACTAGCGGGTCAAACACCGGGGAGCTGTTTTTT
V gene: TRBV3-1; D gene: -; clone size: many; J gene: TRBJ1-4; CDR3 protein: CASSQGASEKLFF; CDR3 DNA: TGTGCCAGCAGCCAAGGCGCTTCAGAAAAACTGTTTTTT
V gene: TRBV20-1; D gene: TRBD1; clone size: -; J gene: TRBJ1-3; CDR3 protein: CSARDRAGNTIYF; CDR3 DNA: TGCAGTGCCAGGGACAGGGCTGGAAACACCATATATTTT
V gene: TRBV20-1; D gene: -; clone size: few; J gene: TRBJ2-5; CDR3 protein: CSASRSQETQYF; CDR3 DNA: TGCAGTGCTTCGCGGTCTCAAGAGACCCAGTACTTC